This T cell receptor (beta chain) was captured by sequencing in a study of glioma-infiltrating T cells (dated by TCRdb to 2016 to 2017). Notes on the research overall: Glioma tissue, non-neoplastic brain tissue and matched peripheral blood mononuclear cells were used as sources from which TCR alpha- and beta-chain repertoires were sequenced. The paired cohort was made up of three low-grade glioma patients, several primary glioblastoma patients and three non-glioma patients who contributed non-neoplastic brain tissue. To measure how far tissue and blood T-cell populations diverged, each tissue-infiltrating repertoire was compared against the peripheral blood repertoire of the same patient.

Remarks on this clonotype: This receptor's antigen is unknown. No much larger clone exists at a distance of one base, and base qualities are not known.

TCR alpha and beta CDR3 regions were amplified with the iRepertoire nested amplicon-rescue multiplex PCR (arm-PCR) platform from RNA. One-step reverse transcription and amplification used about 95-400 ng of tissue mRNA or PBMC total RNA as input. Following bead purification, Illumina adapters were added by a secondary multiplex PCR, and libraries between 200 and 400 bp were gel-purified. Libraries carried internal 6-nucleotide barcodes used for demultiplexing. Libraries were sequenced on an Illumina MiSeq with 2x220 or 2x250 nucleotide paired-end reads. Processing in the source paper ran as follows. Paired reads were merged with FLASH 1.2.11 and aligned to the GRCh37 human genome with BWA-MEM before extracting TRA and TRB reads. An IMGT-derived reference of cassette sequences and CDR3 motifs, with pseudogenes included, was used for V and J assignment. Three-frame translation of reads was performed, and productive CDR3s were defined as those with a C...FGXG motif and no stop codons. Clonotypes were defined as unique combinations of V-J cassette pair and CDR3 amino acid sequence. Filtering of reads was based on Hamming distance, with the threshold set by the sequence error rate of each sample in mapped regions. Using fastp at Q25 and MiXCR, TCRdb reprocessed the public reads and kept productive beta chains. Each CDR3 protein appears once, grouped with its most common genes and DNA. The V and J calls were not made by the authors but by TCRdb's processing. The sample data list about 140,000 distinct CDR3 sequences, and roughly 43% of these were observed just once. Together, the top ten hold roughly 20% of the sample.

Taken from cysteine to phenylalanine, the CDR3 has 14 residues. Just the 42-base CDR3 DNA is kept, in frame starting at base 1. CDR1 MNHNS and CDR2 SASEGT were looked up in the germline V gene. Trimming takes 7 bases from V and 1 base from J, and the germline ends sit 14 bases apart. On the study overall, not on this receptor specifically: Group comparisons were based on small numbers of patients: three non-neoplastic, three low-grade glioma and several glioblastoma patients. In non-neoplastic patients, VJ-independent divergence between tissue and blood fell below expectation, whereas in all gliomas, and especially in low-grade gliomas, the divergence rose above expectation. Tissue and blood shared very few CDR3 sequences, a result attributed to high CDR3 diversity and limited sampling.

Sequencing was performed on glioma tissue, nonneoplastic brain tissue, or PBMCs (not recorded which). This TCR was recovered from a human donor with low-grade glioma or glioblastoma, undergoing nonglioma brain surgery, or in good health (not recorded which). The chain links TRBV6-1 with TRBJ2-7; tentative D gene TRBD1, with 6 bases matching. The DNA sequence follows: TGTGCCAGCAAATGGGAAGGACAGTCCTACGAGCAGTACTTC. It translates as CASKWEGQSYEQYF.